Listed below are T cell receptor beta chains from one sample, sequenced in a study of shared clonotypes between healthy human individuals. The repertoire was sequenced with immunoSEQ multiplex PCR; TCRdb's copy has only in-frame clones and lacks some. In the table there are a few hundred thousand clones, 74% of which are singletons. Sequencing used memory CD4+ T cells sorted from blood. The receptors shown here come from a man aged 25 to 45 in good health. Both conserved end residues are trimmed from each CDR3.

CDR3 protein: ATSRGPPGGGRVNEQF
V gene: TRBV15

CDR3 protein: ASSENGVEWTGELF
V gene: TRBV6-1

CDR3 protein: ASSLLASGRYADTQY
V gene: TRBV27

CDR3 protein: ASSPTGELYQPQH
V gene: TRBV19

CDR3 protein: ASSPPGQRHYRIYEQY
V gene: TRBV28

CDR3 protein: ASSSDRGGGTNEKLF
V gene: TRBV5-1

CDR3 protein: ASRANRGSGELF
V gene: TRBV6-1

CDR3 protein: ASSSGTDNEQF
V gene: TRBV5-4

CDR3 protein: APERETQY
V gene: TRBV15

CDR3 protein: ASSLYGSTGELF
V gene: TRBV11-3

CDR3 protein: ASSWAGDEQY
V gene: TRBV5-1

CDR3 protein: ASSYATGQRIQY
V gene: TRBV6-5

CDR3 protein: ASSLERGAGETQY
V gene: TRBV7-9